This T cell receptor beta chain was found in a study of blood T cell repertoires in COVID-19. Study at large: PBMCs, B-cell-depleted T cells, or T cells provided the cDNA or gDNA that made up the material.

Using immunoSEQ multiplex PCR, the repertoire was profiled, and TCRdb retains in-frame clones only, with some absent. The table shows over 130,000 clones, with 75% to 90% occurring only once. Losses at the gene ends were 4 bases for V and 4 bases for J; bases not matched to a gene: 5. The CDR3 is made up of 15 amino acids. From germline, CDR1 is SGHAT and CDR2 FQNNGV. The sample comprised peripheral blood. The rearrangement uses TRBV11-2 and TRBJ2-7, with 12 bases identical to TRBD1. The sequence derives from a woman of 80 years or more with acute or convalescent COVID-19. CDR3 sequence: CASSSPGQGAYEQYF. The CDR3 coding sequence is TGTGCCAGCAGCTCGCCGGGACAGGGGGCTTACGAGCAGTACTTC.